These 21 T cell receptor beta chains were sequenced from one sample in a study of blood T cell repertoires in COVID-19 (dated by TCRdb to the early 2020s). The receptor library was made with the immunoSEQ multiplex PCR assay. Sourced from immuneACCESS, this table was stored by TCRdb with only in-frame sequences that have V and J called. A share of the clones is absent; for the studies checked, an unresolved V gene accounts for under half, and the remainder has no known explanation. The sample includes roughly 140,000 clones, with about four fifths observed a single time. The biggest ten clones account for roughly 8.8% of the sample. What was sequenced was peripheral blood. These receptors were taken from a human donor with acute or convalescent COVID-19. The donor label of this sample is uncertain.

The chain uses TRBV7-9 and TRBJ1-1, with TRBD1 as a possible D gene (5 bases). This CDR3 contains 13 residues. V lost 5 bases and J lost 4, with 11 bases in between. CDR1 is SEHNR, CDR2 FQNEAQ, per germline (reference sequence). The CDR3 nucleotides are TGTGCCAGCAGCCTCACGGGACTCACTGAAGCTTTCTTT. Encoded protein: CASSLTGLTEAFF.

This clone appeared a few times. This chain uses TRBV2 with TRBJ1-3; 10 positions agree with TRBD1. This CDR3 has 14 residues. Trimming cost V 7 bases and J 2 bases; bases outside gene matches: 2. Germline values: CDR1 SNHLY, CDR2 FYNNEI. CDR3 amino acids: CASNGQGAGNTIYF. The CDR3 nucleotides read TGTGCCAGCAACGGACAGGGGGCTGGAAACACCATATATTTT.

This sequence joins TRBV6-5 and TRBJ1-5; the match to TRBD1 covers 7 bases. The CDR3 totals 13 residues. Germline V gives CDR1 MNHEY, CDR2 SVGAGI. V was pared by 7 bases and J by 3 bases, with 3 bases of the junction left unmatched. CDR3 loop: CASNTGANQPQHF. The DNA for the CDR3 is TGTGCCAGCAACACAGGGGCCAATCAGCCCCAGCATTTT.

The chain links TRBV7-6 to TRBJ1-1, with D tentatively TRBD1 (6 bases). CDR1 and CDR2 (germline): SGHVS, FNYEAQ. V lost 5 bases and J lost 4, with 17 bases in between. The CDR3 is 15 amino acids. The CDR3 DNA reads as TGTGCCAGCAGCGGCCGAAGGGGGACGGCCACTGAAGCTTTCTTT. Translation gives CASSGRRGTATEAFF. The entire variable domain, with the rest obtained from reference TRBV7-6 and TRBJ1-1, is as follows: GAGVSQSPRYKVTKRGQDVALRCDPISGHVSLYWYRQALGQGPEFLTYFNYEAQQDKSGLPNDRFSAERPEGSISTLTIQRTEQRDSAMYRCASSGRRGTATEAFFGQGTRLTVV.

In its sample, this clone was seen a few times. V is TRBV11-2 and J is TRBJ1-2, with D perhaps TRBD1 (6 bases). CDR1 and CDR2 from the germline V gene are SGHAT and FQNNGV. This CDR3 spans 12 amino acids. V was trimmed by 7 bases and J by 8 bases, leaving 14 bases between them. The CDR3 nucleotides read TGTGCCAGCACCGCCTCAGGGGTCGGCTACACCTTC. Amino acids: CASTASGVGYTF.

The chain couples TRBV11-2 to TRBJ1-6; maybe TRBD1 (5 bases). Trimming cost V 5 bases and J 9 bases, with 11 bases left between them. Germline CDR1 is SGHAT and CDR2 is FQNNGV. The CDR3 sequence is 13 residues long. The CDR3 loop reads CASSPAQGSPLHF. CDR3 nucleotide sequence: TGTGCCAGCAGCCCCGCCCAGGGTTCACCCCTCCACTTT. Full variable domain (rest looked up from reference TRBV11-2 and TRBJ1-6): EAGVAQSPRYKIIEKRQSVAFWCNPISGHATLYWYQQILGQGPKLLIQFQNNGVVDDSQLPKDRFSAERLKGVDSTLKIQPAKLEDSAVYLCASSPAQGSPLHFGNGTRLTVT.

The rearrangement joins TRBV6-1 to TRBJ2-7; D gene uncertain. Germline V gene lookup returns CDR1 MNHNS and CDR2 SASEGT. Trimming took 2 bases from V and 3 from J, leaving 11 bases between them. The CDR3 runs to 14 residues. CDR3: CASSEPDQDYEQYV. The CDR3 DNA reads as TGTGCCAGCAGTGAACCGGATCAGGACTACGAGCAGTACGTC.

CDR3 protein: CASSLDPNQPQHF. In DNA form, the CDR3 reads TGTGCCAGCAGCTTGGATCCGAATCAGCCCCAGCATTTT. The genes are TRBV5-4 and TRBJ1-5; D unclear. Germline V gene sequence: CDR1 SGHNT, CDR2 YYREEE (reference sequence). The CDR3 has 13 residues. Trimming took off 0 bases at V and 4 bases at J, with 5 bases between the two ends.

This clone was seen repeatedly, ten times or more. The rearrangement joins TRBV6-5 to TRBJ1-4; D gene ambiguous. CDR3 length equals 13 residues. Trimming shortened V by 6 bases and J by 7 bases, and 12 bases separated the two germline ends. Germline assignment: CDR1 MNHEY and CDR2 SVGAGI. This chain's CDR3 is CASSLATLEKLFF. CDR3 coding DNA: TGTGCCAGCAGCCTTGCGACACTTGAAAAACTGTTTTTT.

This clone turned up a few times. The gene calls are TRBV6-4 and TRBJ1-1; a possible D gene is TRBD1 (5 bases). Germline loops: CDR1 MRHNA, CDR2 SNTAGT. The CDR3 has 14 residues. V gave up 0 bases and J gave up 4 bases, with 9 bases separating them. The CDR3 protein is CASSDSTASTEAFF. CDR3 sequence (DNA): TGTGCCAGCAGTGACTCGACAGCCTCCACTGAAGCTTTCTTT.

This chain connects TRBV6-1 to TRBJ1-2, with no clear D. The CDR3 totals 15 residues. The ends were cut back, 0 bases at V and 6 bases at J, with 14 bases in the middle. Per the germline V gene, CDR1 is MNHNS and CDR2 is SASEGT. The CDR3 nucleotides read TGTGCCAGCAGTGAAGCAACCCGGAGGAGCGATGGCTACACCTTC. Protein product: CASSEATRRSDGYTF.

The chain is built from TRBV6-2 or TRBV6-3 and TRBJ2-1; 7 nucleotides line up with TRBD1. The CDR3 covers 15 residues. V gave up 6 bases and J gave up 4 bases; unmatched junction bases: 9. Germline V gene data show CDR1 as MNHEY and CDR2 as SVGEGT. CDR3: CASSVFPGQYNEQFF. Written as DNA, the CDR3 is TGTGCCAGCAGCGTGTTCCCGGGACAGTACAATGAGCAGTTCTTC.

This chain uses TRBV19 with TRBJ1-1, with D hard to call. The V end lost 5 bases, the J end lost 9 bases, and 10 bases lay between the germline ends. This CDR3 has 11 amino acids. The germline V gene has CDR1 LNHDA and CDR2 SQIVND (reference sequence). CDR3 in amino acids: CASSFYSQAFF. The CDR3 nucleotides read TGTGCCAGTAGTTTTTACAGCCAAGCTTTCTTT.

The CDR3 sequence is CASSFAGDEQFF. The DNA for the CDR3 is TGTGCCAGCAGTTTCGCGGGGGATGAGCAGTTCTTC. This rearrangement joins TRBV12-3 or TRBV12-4 to TRBJ2-1, with 7 bases fitting TRBD2. V dropped 3 bases and J dropped 8; count of bases not matched to a gene: 1. The CDR3 runs 12 residues.

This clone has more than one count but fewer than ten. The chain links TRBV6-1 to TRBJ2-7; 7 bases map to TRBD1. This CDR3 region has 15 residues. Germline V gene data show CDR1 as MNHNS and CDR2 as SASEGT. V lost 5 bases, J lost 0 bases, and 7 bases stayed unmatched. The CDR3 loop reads CASSSRDSSSYEQYV. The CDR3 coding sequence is TGTGCCAGCAGTTCTCGGGACAGCAGCTCCTACGAGCAGTACGTC.

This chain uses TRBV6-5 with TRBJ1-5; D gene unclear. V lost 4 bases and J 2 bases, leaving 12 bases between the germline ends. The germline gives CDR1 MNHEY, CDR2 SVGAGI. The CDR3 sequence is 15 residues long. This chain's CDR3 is CASSSSSLGNQPQHF. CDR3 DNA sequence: TGTGCCAGCAGTTCCTCCAGTTTGGGCAATCAGCCCCAGCATTTT.

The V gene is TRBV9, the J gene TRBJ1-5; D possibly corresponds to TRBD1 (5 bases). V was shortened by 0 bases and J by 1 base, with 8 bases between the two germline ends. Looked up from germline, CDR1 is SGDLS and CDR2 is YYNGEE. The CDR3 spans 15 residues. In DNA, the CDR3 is TGTGCCAGCAGCGTAGACGGGGGGAGCAATCAGCCCCAGCATTTT. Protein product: CASSVDGGSNQPQHF.

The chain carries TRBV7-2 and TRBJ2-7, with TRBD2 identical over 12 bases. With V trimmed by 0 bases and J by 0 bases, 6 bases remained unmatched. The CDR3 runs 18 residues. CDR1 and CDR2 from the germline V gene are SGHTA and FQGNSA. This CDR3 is CASSLAWTSGAFSYEQYF. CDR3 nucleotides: TGTGCCAGCAGCTTAGCGTGGACTAGCGGGGCGTTCTCCTACGAGCAGTACTTC.

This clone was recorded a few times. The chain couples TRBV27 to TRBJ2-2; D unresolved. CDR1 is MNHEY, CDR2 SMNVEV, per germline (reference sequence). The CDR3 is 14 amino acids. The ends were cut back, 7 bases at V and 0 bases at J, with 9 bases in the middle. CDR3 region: CASTATANTGELFF. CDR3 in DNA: TGTGCCAGCACCGCGACTGCGAACACCGGGGAGCTGTTTTTT.

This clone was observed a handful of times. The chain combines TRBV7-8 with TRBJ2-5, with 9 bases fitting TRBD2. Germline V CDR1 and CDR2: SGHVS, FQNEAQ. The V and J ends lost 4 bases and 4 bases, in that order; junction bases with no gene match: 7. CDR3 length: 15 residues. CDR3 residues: CASSSSGADVETQYF. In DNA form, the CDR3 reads TGTGCCAGCAGCTCTAGCGGGGCCGACGTAGAGACCCAGTACTTC.

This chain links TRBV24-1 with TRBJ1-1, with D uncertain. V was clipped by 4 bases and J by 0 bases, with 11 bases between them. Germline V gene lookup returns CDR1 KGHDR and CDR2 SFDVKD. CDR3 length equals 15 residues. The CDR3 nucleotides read TGTGCCACCAGTGACACTCGGTCCATGAACACTGAAGCTTTCTTT. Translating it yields CATSDTRSMNTEAFF.